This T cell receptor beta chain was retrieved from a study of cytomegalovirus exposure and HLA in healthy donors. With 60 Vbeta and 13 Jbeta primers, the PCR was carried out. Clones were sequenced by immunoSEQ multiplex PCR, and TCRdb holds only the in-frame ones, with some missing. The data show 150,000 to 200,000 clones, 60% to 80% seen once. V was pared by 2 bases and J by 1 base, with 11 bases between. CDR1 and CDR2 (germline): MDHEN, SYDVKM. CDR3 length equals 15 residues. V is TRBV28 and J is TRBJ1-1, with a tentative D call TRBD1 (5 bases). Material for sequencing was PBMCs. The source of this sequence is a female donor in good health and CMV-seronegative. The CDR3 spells CASSLVGPRNTEAFF. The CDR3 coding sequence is TGTGCCAGCAGTTTAGTGGGGCCCCGGAACACTGAAGCTTTCTTT. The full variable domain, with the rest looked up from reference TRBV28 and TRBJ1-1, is DVKVTQSSRYLVKRTGEKVFLECVQDMDHENMFWYRQDPGLGLRLIYFSYDVKMKEKGDIPEGYSVSREKKERFSLILESASTNQTSMYLCASSLVGPRNTEAFFGQGTRLTVV.